These 19 T cell receptor beta chains came from one sample sequenced in a study of OX40 agonist ivuxolimab in advanced cancers. Data came from immunoSEQ multiplex PCR; TCRdb stores just in-frame clones and leaves some out. The sample contains about 48,000 clones, about 88% of which appear only once. The starting material was CD4+ or CD8+ T cells sorted from blood, obtained in a trial of the OX40 agonist ivuxolimab. All receptors come from an adult with an advanced solid tumor such as melanoma, head and neck, liver or kidney cancer.

V usage is TRBV6-1 and J usage is TRBJ1-2, with D possibly being TRBD1 (5 bases). This CDR3 comprises 15 residues. Germline CDR1 MNHNS, CDR2 SASEGT. Between the trimmed V and J ends, which lost 3 bases and 6 bases, there was a span of 17 bases. Here the CDR3 reads CASSDPALGGDGYTF. CDR3 in DNA: TGTGCCAGCAGTGACCCCGCACTCGGGGGTGATGGCTACACCTTC.

This chain uses TRBV2 with TRBJ1-2, with 7 bases fitting TRBD1. The CDR3 has 12 residues. Germline CDR1 and CDR2: SNHLY and FYNNEI. J lost 5 bases, V lost 7 bases, and 4 bases had no gene match. CDR3 sequence: CASNSRGYGYTF. CDR3 bases: TGTGCCAGCAACAGCAGGGGGTATGGCTACACCTTC.

The V gene is TRBV19, the J gene TRBJ1-1; no clear D. The V gene lost 4 bases and the J gene lost 1 base, with 7 bases spanning the gap. The CDR3 is 13 amino acids. Germline V gives CDR1 LNHDA, CDR2 SQIVND (reference sequence). The CDR3 DNA is TGTGCCAGTAGTAGAAACAAGAACACTGAAGCTTTCTTT. Protein: CASSRNKNTEAFF.

This clone has only one observation. V gene TRBV7-2 combines with J gene TRBJ2-5; 10 nucleotides align to TRBD1. V shed 5 bases and J 5 bases; nucleotides not matched to a gene: 11. The CDR3 has 16 residues. Germline-derived CDR1 and CDR2 are SGHTA and FQGNSA. The CDR3 region has the DNA TGTGCCAGCAGCCTAGATTCGGGACAGGGGCGGGAGACCCAGTACTTC. The encoded protein is CASSLDSGQGRETQYF.

This chain connects TRBV7-9 to TRBJ1-6; D is ambiguous. Germline assignment: CDR1 SEHNR and CDR2 FQNEAQ (reference sequence). V lost 3 bases to trimming and J lost 9 bases, with 12 bases between them. This CDR3 is 14 amino acids long. This CDR3 is CASSLPGLVSPLHF. In nucleotides, the CDR3 is TGTGCCAGCAGCTTGCCAGGCTTGGTTTCACCCCTCCACTTT. Filled out from reference TRBV7-9 and TRBJ1-6, the complete variable domain reads DTGVSQNPRHKITKRGQNVTFRCDPISEHNRLYWYRQTLGQGPEFLTYFQNEAQLEKSRLLSDRFSAERPKGSFSTLEIQRTEQGDSAMYLCASSLPGLVSPLHFGNGTRLTVT.

The V call is TRBV7-9, the J call TRBJ1-1; tentatively, D is TRBD1 (6 bases). Looked up from germline, CDR1 is SEHNR and CDR2 is FQNEAQ (reference sequence). V shed 4 bases and J shed 0 bases, with 12 bases lying between them. The CDR3 is 15 residues long. The CDR3 region is CASSSQGGMNTEAFF. The DNA of the CDR3 is TGTGCCAGCAGCTCACAGGGAGGCATGAACACTGAAGCTTTCTTT.

The chain uses TRBV19 and TRBJ1-2, with 9 positions matching TRBD1. CDR1 and CDR2 from the germline V gene are LNHDA and SQIVND (reference sequence). The CDR3 loop spans 12 amino acids. V shed 5 bases and J 13 bases; nucleotides not matched to a gene: 8. For the CDR3, the DNA is TGTGCCAGTAGTCCCAGACAGGGGGTGCTCACCTTC. It translates to CASSPRQGVLTF.

V and J are TRBV5-1 and TRBJ2-1, with a possible D match to TRBD1 (5 bases). Germline V gene data show CDR1 as SGHRS and CDR2 as YFSETQ. The CDR3 length is 15 residues. Trimming left V 1 base short and J 4 bases short, with 12 bases between. The CDR3 protein is CASSLFFDRYNEQFF. The CDR3 DNA is TGCGCCAGCAGCTTGTTCTTCGACAGATACAATGAGCAGTTCTTC.

The table lists this clone with a count of one. This chain uses TRBV29-1 with TRBJ1-1, with D maybe TRBD1 (5 bases). The CDR3 has 14 residues. Germline V gene sequence: CDR1 SQVTM, CDR2 ANQGSEA. Deletions cut 4 bases from V and 2 bases from J, with 14 bases between. The CDR3 is CSVGRGLSNTEAFF. The DNA for the CDR3 is TGCAGCGTTGGTCGGGGCTTGAGTAACACTGAAGCTTTCTTT.

The chain combines TRBV6-1 with TRBJ1-6; D gene uncertain. CDR1 and CDR2 from the germline V gene are MNHNS and SASEGT. The CDR3 extends over 13 amino acids. The V gene lost 3 bases and the J gene lost 5 bases, with 5 bases spanning the gap. This CDR3 is CASSEVNNSPLHF. In DNA, the CDR3 is TGTGCCAGCAGTGAGGTTAATAATTCACCCCTCCACTTT.

Comments on this clone: A read error may produce the germline difference seen at one junction end. The genes are TRBV9 and TRBJ2-7, with 9 bases that match TRBD1. Germline V gives CDR1 SGDLS, CDR2 YYNGEE. This CDR3 has 10 residues. Written as DNA, the CDR3 is TGTGCCAGCAGCGTAAGACAGGGGGATTTC. Its protein is CASSVRQGDF.

This clone was recorded only once. V is TRBV18 and J is TRBJ2-5; D remains unclear. The germline gives CDR1 KGHSH, CDR2 LQKENI. The V end lost 3 bases, the J end lost 5 bases, and 16 bases lay between the germline ends. The CDR3 runs to 15 residues. CDR3 amino acids: CASSPDDVRRETQYF. CDR3 sequence (DNA): TGTGCCAGCTCACCCGATGATGTACGTCGGGAGACCCAGTACTTC.

V gene TRBV5-6 combines with J gene TRBJ2-7; D remains unclear. The CDR3 covers 12 residues. Per germline, CDR1 SGHDT and CDR2 YYEEEE. V shed 4 bases and J shed 0 bases, with 5 bases lying between them. CDR3 sequence reads: CASSASSYEQYF. The CDR3 DNA reads TGTGCCAGCAGCGCGAGCTCCTACGAGCAGTACTTC.

The V call is TRBV5-4, the J call TRBJ2-5, with D uncertain. CDR3 length: 14 amino acids. CDR1 is SGHNT and CDR2 is YYREEE in the germline V gene (reference sequence). Trimming took 4 bases from V and 2 from J, leaving 12 bases between them. Here the CDR3 reads CASSHRAVQETQYF. The CDR3 DNA reads TGTGCCAGCAGCCACCGTGCAGTTCAAGAGACCCAGTACTTC.

As regards this clone: At one end the junction does not follow the germline gene, possibly because of a read error. V is TRBV5-1 and J is TRBJ2-1; 9 nucleotides align to TRBD2. The germline CDR1 and CDR2 sequences are SGHRS and YFSETQ. The CDR3 has 15 amino acids. Written as DNA, the CDR3 is TGCGCCAGCAGCCCCACTAGCGGGTCCTACATTGAGCAGTTCTTC. It is translated as CASSPTSGSYIEQFF.

The chain has TRBV6-5 and TRBJ1-1, with TRBD1 as a possible D gene (5 bases). CDR1 is MNHEY and CDR2 is SVGAGI in the germline V gene. The ends were cut back, 9 bases at V and 0 bases at J, with 8 bases in the middle. The CDR3 is 12 residues long. CDR3 bases: TGTGCCAGTAAACAGGTGAACACTGAAGCTTTCTTT. Protein product: CASKQVNTEAFF.

V and J are TRBV6-5 and TRBJ2-3, with D hard to call. Trimming pared 0 bases from V and 4 bases from J, leaving 11 bases between. Per the germline V gene, CDR1 is MNHEY and CDR2 is SVGAGI. The CDR3 runs 15 residues. CDR3 DNA sequence: TGTGCCAGCAGTTACTCGGCGAGTGCAGCAGATACGCAGTATTTT. Its protein product is CASSYSASAADTQYF.

The rearrangement links TRBV11-3 to TRBJ2-2, with D unresolved. Germline CDR1 is SGHNT and CDR2 is YENEEA. This CDR3 region has 12 residues. Deletions cut 2 bases from V and 2 bases from J, with 0 bases between. The CDR3 spells CASSLNTGELFF. DNA for the CDR3: TGTGCCAGCAGCTTAAACACCGGGGAGCTGTTTTTT.

This chain joins TRBV19 and TRBJ1-4, with D perhaps TRBD1 (5 bases). This CDR3 has 17 residues. Germline CDR1 reads LNHDA; CDR2 reads SQIVND (reference sequence). The V gene lost 4 bases and the J gene lost 8 bases, with 23 bases spanning the gap. For the CDR3, the DNA is TGTGCCAGTAGTACACAACCCCCAGGGTCGGTCGGCGAAAAACTGTTTTTT. Amino acid sequence: CASSTQPPGSVGEKLFF.